This T cell receptor (beta chain) came from a study of blood T cell repertoires in COVID-19. Study in general: Specimens from acute and convalescent COVID-19 originated in the United States, Italy and Spain. T cells, B-cell-depleted T cells, or PBMCs provided the cDNA or gDNA that served as material.

The trim removed 4 bases at V and 4 bases at J, leaving 4 bases unmatched. From germline, CDR1 is SGHAT and CDR2 FQNNGV. The CDR3 contains 14 residues. Source study methods: Estimates of nucleated cell counts were drawn from the amplification of reference gene primers. Only in-frame clones appear in the TCRdb table, and some are missing; sequencing was by immunoSEQ multiplex PCR. V and J calls and clone size are those listed in that table; D and trimming were worked out from the DNA. Found here are approximately 410,000 clones, 75% to 90% of them singletons; the top ten hold around 1.4%. The V and J genes are TRBV11-2 and TRBJ1-2; 9 nucleotides align to TRBD1. Sequencing input: peripheral blood. The receptor was derived from a woman aged 25 to 45 with active or convalescent COVID-19. Here the CDR3 DNA reads TGTGCCAGCAGCTACAGGGGGCTCGGCTATGGCTACACCTTC. Its protein product is CASSYRGLGYGYTF. Supplemented by reference TRBV11-2 and TRBJ1-2, the full variable domain reads EAGVAQSPRYKIIEKRQSVAFWCNPISGHATLYWYQQILGQGPKLLIQFQNNGVVDDSQLPKDRFSAERLKGVDSTLKIQPAKLEDSAVYLCASSYRGLGYGYTFGSGTRLTVV.